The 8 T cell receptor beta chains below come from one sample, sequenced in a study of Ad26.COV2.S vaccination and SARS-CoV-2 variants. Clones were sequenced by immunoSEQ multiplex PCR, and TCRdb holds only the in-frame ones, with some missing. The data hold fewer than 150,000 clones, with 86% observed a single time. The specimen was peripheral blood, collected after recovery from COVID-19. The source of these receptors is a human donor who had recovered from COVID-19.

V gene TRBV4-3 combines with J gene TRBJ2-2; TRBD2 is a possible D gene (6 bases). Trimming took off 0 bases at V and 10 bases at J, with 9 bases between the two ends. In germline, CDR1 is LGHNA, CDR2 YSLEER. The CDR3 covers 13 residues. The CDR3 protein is CASSQDRGSELFF. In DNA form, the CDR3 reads TGCGCCAGCAGCCAAGATCGGGGGTCGGAGCTGTTTTTT.

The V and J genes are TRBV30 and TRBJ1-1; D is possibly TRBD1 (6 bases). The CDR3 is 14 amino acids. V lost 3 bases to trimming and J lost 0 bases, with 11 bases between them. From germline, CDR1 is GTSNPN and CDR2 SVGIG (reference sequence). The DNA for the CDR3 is TGTGCCTGGAGGGTCGGGGGGCTGAACACTGAAGCTTTCTTT. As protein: CAWRVGGLNTEAFF.

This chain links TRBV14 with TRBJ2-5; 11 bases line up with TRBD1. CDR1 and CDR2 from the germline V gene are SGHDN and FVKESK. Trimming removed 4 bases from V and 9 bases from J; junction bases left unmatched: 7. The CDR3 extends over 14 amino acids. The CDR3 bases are TGTGCCAGCAGCCGGGACAGGGGGGTCGAGGCCCAGTACTTC. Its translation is CASSRDRGVEAQYF.

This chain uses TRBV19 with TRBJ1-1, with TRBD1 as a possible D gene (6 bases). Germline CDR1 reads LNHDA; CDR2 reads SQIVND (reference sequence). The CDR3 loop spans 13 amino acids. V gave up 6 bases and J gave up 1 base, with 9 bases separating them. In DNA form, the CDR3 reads TGTGCCAGTAGCCGGACAGAGAACACTGAAGCTTTCTTT. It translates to CASSRTENTEAFF.

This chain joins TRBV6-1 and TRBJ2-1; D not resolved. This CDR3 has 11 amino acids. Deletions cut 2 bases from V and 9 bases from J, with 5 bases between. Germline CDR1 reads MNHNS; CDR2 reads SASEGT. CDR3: CASSERSEQFF. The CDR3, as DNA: TGTGCCAGCAGTGAACGGAGTGAGCAGTTCTTC.

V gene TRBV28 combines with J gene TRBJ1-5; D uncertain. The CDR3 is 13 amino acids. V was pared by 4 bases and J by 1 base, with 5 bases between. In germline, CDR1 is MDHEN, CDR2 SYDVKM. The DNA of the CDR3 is TGTGCCAGCAGTTCGGAGAGCAATCAGCCCCAGCATTTT. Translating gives CASSSESNQPQHF.

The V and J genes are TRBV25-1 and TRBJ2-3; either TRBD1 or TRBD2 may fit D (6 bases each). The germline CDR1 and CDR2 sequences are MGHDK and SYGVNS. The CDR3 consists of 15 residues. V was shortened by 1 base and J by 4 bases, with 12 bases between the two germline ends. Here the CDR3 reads CASSEWGRGADTQYF. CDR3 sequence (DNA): TGTGCCAGCAGTGAATGGGGGCGGGGTGCAGATACGCAGTATTTT. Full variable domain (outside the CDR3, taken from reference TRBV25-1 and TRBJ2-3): EADIYQTPRYLVIGTGKKITLECSQTMGHDKMYWYQQDPGMELHLIHYSYGVNSTEKGDLSSESTVSRIRTEHFPLTLESARPSHTSQYLCASSEWGRGADTQYFGPGTRLTVL.

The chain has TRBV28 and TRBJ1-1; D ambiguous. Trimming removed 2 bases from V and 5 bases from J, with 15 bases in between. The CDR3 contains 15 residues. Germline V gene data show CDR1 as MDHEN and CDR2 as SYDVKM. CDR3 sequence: CASSLIQAPGTEAFF. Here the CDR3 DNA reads TGTGCCAGCAGTTTAATCCAGGCCCCGGGGACTGAAGCTTTCTTT.